This TCR beta chain was recorded in a study of radiotherapy plus CTLA-4 blockade in lung cancer (dated by TCRdb to between 2018 and 2020). A note on the overall study: Among enrolled patients, under 20% had an objective response and 25% to 35% reached disease control.

About this clone: The antigen this receptor binds is unknown. Qualities for individual bases were not recorded, and no much larger clone is one base off.

The study tested focal radiation therapy combined with CTLA-4 blockade (ipilimumab) in patients with chemo-refractory metastatic non-small-cell lung cancer. The investigation overall reported the following: Increased serum interferon-beta after radiation, together with early dynamic changes in blood T cell clones, were reported to be the strongest predictors of response. TCR clones derived from tumors expanded in peripheral blood after treatment with radiotherapy and ipilimumab.

Library prep was done by the immunoSEQ multiplex PCR assay. Imported from immuneACCESS, the table was reduced by TCRdb to in-frame sequences with V and J called. These copies leave out some clones; in studies compared against another copy, an unresolved V gene accounts for under half, and the cause of the remainder is not known. The sample table lists some 50,000 clones, 65% to 80% of them with a count of one. In total, the top ten clones hold roughly 2.9% of the sample. The germline V gene (reference sequence) gives CDR1 as SGHKS and CDR2 as YYEKEE. The CDR3 covers 15 residues, taking in both the cysteine and the phenylalanine. CDR3 DNA only is kept here, 45 bases in frame from base 1. V trim: 0 bases; J trim: 6 bases; unmatched bases: 4.

The origin of this receptor is a human donor with non-small cell lung cancer who had a partial response to radiotherapy plus ipilimumab. The sample was peripheral blood, taken from a patient treated with radiotherapy plus ipilimumab. The rearrangement combines TRBV5-5 with TRBJ2-1; the central 9 bases match TRBD1. The CDR3 reads as follows: CASSLGDRELNEQFF. The DNA is as follows: TGTGCCAGCAGCTTGGGGGACAGGGAACTCAATGAGCAGTTCTTC.